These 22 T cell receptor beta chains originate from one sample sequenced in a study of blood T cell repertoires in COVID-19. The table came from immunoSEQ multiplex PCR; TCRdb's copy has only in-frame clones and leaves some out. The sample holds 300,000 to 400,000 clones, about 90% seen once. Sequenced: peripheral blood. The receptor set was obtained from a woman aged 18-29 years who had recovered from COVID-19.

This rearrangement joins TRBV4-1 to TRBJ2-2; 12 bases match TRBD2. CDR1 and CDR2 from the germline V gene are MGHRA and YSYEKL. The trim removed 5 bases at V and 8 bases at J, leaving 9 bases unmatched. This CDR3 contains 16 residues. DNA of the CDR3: TGCGCCAGCAGCGTCCGACTAGCGGGAGTGGCGGGGGAGCTGTTTTTT. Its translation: CASSVRLAGVAGELFF.

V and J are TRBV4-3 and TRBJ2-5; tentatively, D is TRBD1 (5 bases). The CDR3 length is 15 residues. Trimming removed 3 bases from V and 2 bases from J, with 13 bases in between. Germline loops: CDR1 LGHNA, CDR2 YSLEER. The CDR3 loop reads CASSQGRELQETQYF. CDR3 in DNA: TGCGCCAGCAGCCAGGGGCGAGAACTTCAAGAGACCCAGTACTTC.

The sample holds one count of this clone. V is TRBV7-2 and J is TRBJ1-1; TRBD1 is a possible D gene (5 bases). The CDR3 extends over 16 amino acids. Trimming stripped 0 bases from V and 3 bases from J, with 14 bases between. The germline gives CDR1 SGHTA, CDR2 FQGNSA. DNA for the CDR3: TGTGCCAGCAGCTTAGCCCGCGGGGGTATCGACACTGAAGCTTTCTTT. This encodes CASSLARGGIDTEAFF. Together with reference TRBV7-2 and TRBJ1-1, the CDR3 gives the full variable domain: GAGVSQSPSNKVTEKGKDVELRCDPISGHTALYWYRQSLGQGLEFLIYFQGNSAPDKSGLPSDRFSAERTGGSVSTLTIQRTQQEDSAVYLCASSLARGGIDTEAFFGQGTRLTVV.

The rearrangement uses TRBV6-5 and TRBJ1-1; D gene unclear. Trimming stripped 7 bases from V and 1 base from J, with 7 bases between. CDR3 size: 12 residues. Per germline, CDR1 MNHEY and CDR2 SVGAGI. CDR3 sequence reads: CASKLRNTEAFF. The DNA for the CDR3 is TGTGCCAGCAAGTTGCGGAACACTGAAGCTTTCTTT.

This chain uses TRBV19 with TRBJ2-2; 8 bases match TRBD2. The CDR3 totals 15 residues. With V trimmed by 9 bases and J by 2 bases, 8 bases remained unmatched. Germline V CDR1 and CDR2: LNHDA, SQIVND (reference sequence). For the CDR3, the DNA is TGTGCCAGCGGGAGGACTAGCTCAAACACCGGGGAGCTGTTTTTT. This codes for CASGRTSSNTGELFF.

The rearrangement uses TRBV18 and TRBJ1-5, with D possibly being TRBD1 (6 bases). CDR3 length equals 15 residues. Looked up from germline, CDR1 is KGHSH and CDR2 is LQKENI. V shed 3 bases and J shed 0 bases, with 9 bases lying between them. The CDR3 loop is CASSPTGDSNQPQHF. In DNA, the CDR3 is TGTGCCAGCTCACCGACAGGAGATAGCAATCAGCCCCAGCATTTT.

CDR3 nucleotide sequence: TGTGCCAGCAGTTTTCCGGGACAGAGCCAGCCCCAGCATTTT. Its protein product is CASSFPGQSQPQHF. The chain combines TRBV28 with TRBJ1-5; 7 bases agree with TRBD1. This CDR3 comprises 14 residues. With V trimmed by 3 bases and J by 7 bases, 6 bases remained unmatched. Germline CDR1 is MDHEN and CDR2 is SYDVKM.

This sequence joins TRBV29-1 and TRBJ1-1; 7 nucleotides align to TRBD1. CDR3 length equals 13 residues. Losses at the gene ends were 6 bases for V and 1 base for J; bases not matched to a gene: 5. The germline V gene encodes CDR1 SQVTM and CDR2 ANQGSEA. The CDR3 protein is CSVTSGGNTEAFF. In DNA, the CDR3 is TGCAGCGTAACCTCAGGGGGGAACACTGAAGCTTTCTTT.

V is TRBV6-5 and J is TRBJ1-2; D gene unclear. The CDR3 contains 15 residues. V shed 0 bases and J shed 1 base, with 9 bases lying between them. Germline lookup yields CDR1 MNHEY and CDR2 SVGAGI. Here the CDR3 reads CASSYSGRINYGYTF. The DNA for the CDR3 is TGTGCCAGCAGTTACTCGGGGAGGATTAACTATGGCTACACCTTC.

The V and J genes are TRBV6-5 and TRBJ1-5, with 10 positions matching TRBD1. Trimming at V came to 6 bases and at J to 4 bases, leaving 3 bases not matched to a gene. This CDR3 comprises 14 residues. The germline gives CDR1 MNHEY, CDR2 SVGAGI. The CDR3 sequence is CASSLGQGNQPQHF. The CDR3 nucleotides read TGTGCCAGCAGCCTGGGACAGGGGAATCAGCCCCAGCATTTT.

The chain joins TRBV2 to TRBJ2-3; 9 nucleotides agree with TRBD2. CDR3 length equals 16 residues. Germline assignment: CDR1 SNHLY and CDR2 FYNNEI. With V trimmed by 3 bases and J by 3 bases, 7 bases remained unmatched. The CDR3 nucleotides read TGTGCCAGCAGTGACGCTCTAGCGGGAACAACAGATACGCAGTATTTT. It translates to CASSDALAGTTDTQYF.

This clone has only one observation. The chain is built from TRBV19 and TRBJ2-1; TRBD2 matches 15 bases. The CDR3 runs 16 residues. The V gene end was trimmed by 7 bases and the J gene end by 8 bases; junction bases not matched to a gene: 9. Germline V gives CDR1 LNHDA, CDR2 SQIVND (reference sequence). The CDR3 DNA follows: TGTGCCAGTACCCCTGGACTAGCGGGAGGGAGCGATGAGCAGTTCTTC. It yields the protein CASTPGLAGGSDEQFF.

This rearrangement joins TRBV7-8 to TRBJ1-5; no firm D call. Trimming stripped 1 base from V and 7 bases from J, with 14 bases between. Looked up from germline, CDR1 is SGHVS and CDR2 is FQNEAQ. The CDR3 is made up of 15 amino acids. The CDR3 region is CASSLGAGDGQPQHF. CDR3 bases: TGTGCCAGCAGCTTAGGGGCGGGAGACGGACAGCCCCAGCATTTT.

CDR3 nucleotide sequence: TGTGCCAGCAGTTACTCCTGGGAGGGTAAGGACACTGAAGCTTTCTTT. Encoded protein: CASSYSWEGKDTEAFF. The genes are TRBV6-2 or TRBV6-3 and TRBJ1-1; unclear D gene. Trimming cost V 0 bases and J 3 bases, with 14 bases left between them. The length of the CDR3 is 16 residues. Germline V gene data show CDR1 as MNHEY and CDR2 as SVGEGT.

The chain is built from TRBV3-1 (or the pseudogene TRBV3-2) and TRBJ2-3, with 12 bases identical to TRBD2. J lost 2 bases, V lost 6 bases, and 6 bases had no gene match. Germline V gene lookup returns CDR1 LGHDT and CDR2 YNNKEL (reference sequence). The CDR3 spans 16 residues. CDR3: CASRILAGGPTDTQYF. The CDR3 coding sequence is TGTGCCAGCAGGATTCTAGCGGGAGGGCCCACAGATACGCAGTATTTT.

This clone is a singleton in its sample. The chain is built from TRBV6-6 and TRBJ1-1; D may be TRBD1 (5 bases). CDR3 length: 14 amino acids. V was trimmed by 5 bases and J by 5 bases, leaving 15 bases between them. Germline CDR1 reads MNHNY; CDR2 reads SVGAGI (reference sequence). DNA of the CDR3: TGTGCCAGCAGTACTCAGGGCGTTAGGACTGAAGCTTTCTTT. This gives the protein CASSTQGVRTEAFF.

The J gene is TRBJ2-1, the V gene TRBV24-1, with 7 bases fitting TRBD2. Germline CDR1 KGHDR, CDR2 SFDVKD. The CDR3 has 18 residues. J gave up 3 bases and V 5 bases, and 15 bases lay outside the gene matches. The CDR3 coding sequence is TGTGCCACCAGTGGGTTAATTTCGGCGGGAGCGGGCTACAATGAGCAGTTCTTC. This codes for CATSGLISAGAGYNEQFF.

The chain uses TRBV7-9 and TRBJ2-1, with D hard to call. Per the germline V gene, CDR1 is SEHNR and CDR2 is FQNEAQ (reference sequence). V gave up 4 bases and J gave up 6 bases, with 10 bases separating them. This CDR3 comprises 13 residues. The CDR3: CASSSYPVNEQFF. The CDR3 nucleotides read TGTGCCAGCAGCTCCTACCCCGTCAATGAGCAGTTCTTC.

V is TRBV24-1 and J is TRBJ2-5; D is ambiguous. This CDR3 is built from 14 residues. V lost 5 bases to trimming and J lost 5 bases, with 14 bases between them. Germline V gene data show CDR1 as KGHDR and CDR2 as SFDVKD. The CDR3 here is CATSGPGSRETQYF. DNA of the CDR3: TGTGCCACCAGTGGCCCAGGTAGTAGGGAGACCCAGTACTTC.

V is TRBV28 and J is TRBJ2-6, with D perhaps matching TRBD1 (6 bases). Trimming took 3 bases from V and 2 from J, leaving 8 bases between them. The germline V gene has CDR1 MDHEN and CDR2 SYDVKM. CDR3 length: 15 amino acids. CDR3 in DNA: TGTGCCAGCAGTTTCAGGGGACCTGGGGCCAACGTCCTGACTTTC. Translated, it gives CASSFRGPGANVLTF.

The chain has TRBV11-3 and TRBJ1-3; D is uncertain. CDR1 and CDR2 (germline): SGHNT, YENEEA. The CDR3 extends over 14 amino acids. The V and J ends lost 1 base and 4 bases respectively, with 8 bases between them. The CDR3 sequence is CASSLGASGNTIYF. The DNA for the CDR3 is TGTGCCAGCAGCTTAGGAGCGTCGGGAAACACCATATATTTT. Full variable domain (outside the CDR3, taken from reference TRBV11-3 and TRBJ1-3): EAGVVQSPRYKIIEKKQPVAFWCNPISGHNTLYWYLQNLGQGPELLIRYENEEAVDDSQLPKDRFSAERLKGVDSTLKIQPAELGDSAVYLCASSLGASGNTIYFGEGSWLTVV.

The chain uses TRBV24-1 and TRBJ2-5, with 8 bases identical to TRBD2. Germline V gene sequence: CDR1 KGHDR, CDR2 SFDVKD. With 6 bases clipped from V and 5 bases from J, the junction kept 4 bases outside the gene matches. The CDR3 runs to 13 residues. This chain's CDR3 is CATSRGRLETQYF. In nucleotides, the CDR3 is TGTGCCACCAGTCGCGGGAGGTTGGAGACCCAGTACTTC.